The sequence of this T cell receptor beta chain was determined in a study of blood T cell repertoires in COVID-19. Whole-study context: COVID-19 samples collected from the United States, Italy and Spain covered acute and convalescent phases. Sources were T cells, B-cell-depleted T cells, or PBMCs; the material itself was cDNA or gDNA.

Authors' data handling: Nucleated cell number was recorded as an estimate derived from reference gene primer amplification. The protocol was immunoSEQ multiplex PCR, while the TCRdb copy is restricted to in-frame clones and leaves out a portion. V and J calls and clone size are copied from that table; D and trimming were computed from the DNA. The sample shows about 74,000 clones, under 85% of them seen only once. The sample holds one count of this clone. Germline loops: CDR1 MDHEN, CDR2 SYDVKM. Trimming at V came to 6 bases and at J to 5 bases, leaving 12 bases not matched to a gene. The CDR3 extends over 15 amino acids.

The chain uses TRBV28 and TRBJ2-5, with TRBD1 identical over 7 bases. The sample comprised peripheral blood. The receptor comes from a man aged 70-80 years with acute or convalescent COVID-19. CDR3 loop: CASRGQRTLAETQYF. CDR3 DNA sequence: TGTGCCAGCAGGGGACAGAGGACCCTAGCCGAGACCCAGTACTTC. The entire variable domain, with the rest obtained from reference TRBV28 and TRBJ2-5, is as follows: DVKVTQSSRYLVKRTGEKVFLECVQDMDHENMFWYRQDPGLGLRLIYFSYDVKMKEKGDIPEGYSVSREKKERFSLILESASTNQTSMYLCASRGQRTLAETQYFGPGTRLLVL.